Presented here are 4 T cell receptor beta chains from one specimen sequenced in a study of cytomegalovirus exposure and HLA in healthy donors. With 60 Vbeta and 13 Jbeta primers, the PCR was carried out. TCRdb's table, derived via immunoSEQ multiplex PCR, lists solely in-frame clones and lacks some. The profile shows about 130,000 clones, 75% to 85% of them singletons. Sequenced sample: PBMCs. These receptors were taken from a woman aged 40 to 50 in good health and CMV-seropositive.

The chain is built from TRBV5-4 and TRBJ1-6; 9 positions agree with TRBD1. The CDR3 loop spans 16 amino acids. CDR1 SGHNT and CDR2 YYREEE come from the germline V gene (reference sequence). The V gene end was trimmed by 4 bases and the J gene end by 8 bases; junction bases not matched to a gene: 10. In DNA, the CDR3 is TGTGCCAGCAGCCCGGAGAACAGGGGGCGTTATTCACCCCTCCACTTT. Translation gives CASSPENRGRYSPLHF.

V gene TRBV5-4 combines with J gene TRBJ1-1; D may be TRBD1 (6 bases). Trimming cost V 5 bases and J 7 bases, with 9 bases left between them. The CDR3 runs to 11 residues. Germline CDR1 is SGHNT and CDR2 is YYREEE (reference sequence). The DNA of the CDR3 is TGTGCCAGCAGTCAGGGGTATGAAGCTTTCTTT. Residues: CASSQGYEAFF.

This sequence joins TRBV6-5 and TRBJ1-2; D is perhaps TRBD1 (5 bases). CDR3 length: 13 amino acids. CDR1 is MNHEY, CDR2 SVGAGI, per germline. Trimming removed 9 bases from V and 8 bases from J, with 19 bases in between. CDR3 in DNA: TGTGCCAGTTCGGGGGACGATTCTAGCGGCTACACCTTC. Amino acid sequence: CASSGDDSSGYTF.

The chain combines TRBV15 with TRBJ2-3, with a possible D match to TRBD1 (5 bases). Germline CDR1 LNHNV, CDR2 YYDKDF (reference sequence). The CDR3 contains 18 residues. V shed 1 base and J shed 0 bases, with 17 bases lying between them. CDR3 region: CATSRAPMDTFSTDTQYF. Here the CDR3 DNA reads TGTGCCACCAGCAGAGCCCCTATGGACACTTTTAGCACAGATACGCAGTATTTT. The complete variable domain, with remaining parts taken from reference TRBV15 and TRBJ2-3, reads DAMVIQNPRYQVTQFGKPVTLSCSQTLNHNVMYWYQQKSSQAPKLLFHYYDKDFNNEADTPDNFQSRRPNTSFCFLDIRSPGLGDTAMYLCATSRAPMDTFSTDTQYFGPGTRLTVL.